This entry lists 18 T cell receptor beta chains sequenced from one sample in a study of shared clonotypes between healthy human individuals. The table came from immunoSEQ multiplex PCR; TCRdb's copy has only in-frame clones and leaves some out. Of 1,500,000 or so clones in the sample, roughly 98.5% were seen once. The sequenced sample was naive CD4+ T cells sorted from blood. Noted subset: CD45RA+ positively selected. The receptors shown here come from a man aged 30-40 years in good health.

In this sample, this clone turned up once. V is TRBV2 and J is TRBJ2-5, with D possibly matching TRBD2 (6 bases). Germline-derived CDR1 and CDR2 are SNHLY and FYNNEI. V dropped 0 bases and J dropped 2 bases, with 13 bases sitting between them. The CDR3 extends over 16 amino acids. The CDR3 sequence: CASSEAASATQETQYF. The CDR3 DNA sequence: TGTGCCAGCAGTGAAGCCGCTAGCGCCACTCAAGAGACCCAGTACTTC.

This sequence joins TRBV6-1 and TRBJ2-7; D uncertain. The length of the CDR3 is 13 residues. Germline CDR1 reads MNHNS; CDR2 reads SASEGT. With 1 base removed from V and 3 bases from J, the gap between germline ends came to 7 bases. CDR3 amino acids: CASSEVVFYEQYF. Written as DNA, the CDR3 is TGTGCCAGCAGTGAAGTGGTATTCTACGAGCAGTACTTC.

This chain joins TRBV7-8 and TRBJ2-7; D not resolved. This CDR3 has 11 amino acids. Trimming cost V 4 bases and J 4 bases, with 5 bases left between them. From germline, CDR1 is SGHVS and CDR2 FQNEAQ. This chain's CDR3 is CASSSFYEQYF. Here the CDR3 DNA reads TGTGCCAGCAGCTCCTTTTACGAGCAGTACTTC.

The genes are TRBV30 and TRBJ1-2; tentatively, D is TRBD1 (6 bases). Germline V gene sequence: CDR1 GTSNPN, CDR2 SVGIG (reference sequence). V gave up 1 base and J gave up 2 bases, with 14 bases separating them. The CDR3 is 15 residues long. Here the CDR3 reads CAWSALDSVNYGYTF. The CDR3 nucleotides are TGTGCCTGGAGTGCGTTGGACAGTGTGAACTATGGCTACACCTTC.

The chain combines TRBV19 with TRBJ2-1, with TRBD2 as a possible D gene (6 bases). Trimming stripped 9 bases from V and 9 bases from J, with 18 bases between. The CDR3 contains 13 residues. Per germline, CDR1 LNHDA and CDR2 SQIVND (reference sequence). The DNA of the CDR3 is TGTGCCAGCCATAGGTCGGGAGACAGTGAGCAGTTCTTC. It specifies CASHRSGDSEQFF.

The V gene is TRBV18, the J gene TRBJ2-1; D is undetermined. CDR3 length equals 13 residues. The V gene's germline CDR1 is KGHSH and CDR2 LQKENI. V lost 2 bases to trimming and J lost 4 bases, with 6 bases between them. The CDR3 DNA reads TGTGCCAGCTCACCAATGTCGTACAATGAGCAGTTCTTC. Amino acids: CASSPMSYNEQFF.

V is TRBV28 and J is TRBJ2-2; 11 nucleotides agree with TRBD2. The CDR3 has 17 residues. Germline-derived CDR1 and CDR2 are MDHEN and SYDVKM. With 6 bases clipped from V and 0 bases from J, the junction kept 6 bases outside the gene matches. For the CDR3, the DNA is TGTGCCAGCAGCCCAGGGACTAGCGGACCGAACACCGGGGAGCTGTTTTTT. Encoded protein: CASSPGTSGPNTGELFF.

The chain links TRBV9 to TRBJ2-1; TRBD2 aligns across 8 bases. Trimming cost V 3 bases and J 10 bases; bases outside gene matches: 12. The CDR3 sequence is 15 residues long. From germline, CDR1 is SGDLS and CDR2 YYNGEE. Here the CDR3 DNA reads TGTGCCAGCAGCGGAAGATCGGGGGGGAAAGAAGAGCAGTTCTTC. This sequence encodes CASSGRSGGKEEQFF.

J is TRBJ2-1 and V is TRBV13, with 12 bases matching TRBD2. CDR3 size: 17 residues. J lost 9 bases, V lost 2 bases, and 11 bases had no gene match. Germline lookup yields CDR1 PRHDT and CDR2 FYEKMQ (reference sequence). CDR3: CASSLRLAGEWGSEQFF. CDR3 bases: TGTGCCAGCAGCTTAAGACTAGCGGGAGAGTGGGGAAGTGAGCAGTTCTTC.

The chain has TRBV28 and TRBJ2-3; either TRBD1 or TRBD2 may fit D (5 bases each). Trimming shortened V by 5 bases and J by 10 bases, and 16 bases separated the two germline ends. CDR1 is MDHEN, CDR2 SYDVKM, per germline. This CDR3 comprises 13 residues. The CDR3 coding sequence is TGTGCCAGCAGTCCGGGCCCGGGGCAGCCGCAGTATTTT. Translation gives CASSPGPGQPQYF.

A word on this clone: Other DNA sequences from this sample encode an identical CDR3 as well. V and J are TRBV14 and TRBJ2-5, with D unclear. V gave up 1 base and J gave up 5 bases, with 5 bases separating them. There are 12 residues in the CDR3. Looked up from germline, CDR1 is SGHDN and CDR2 is FVKESK. Here the CDR3 DNA reads TGTGCCAGCAGCCAAGTAACGGAGACCCAGTACTTC. It yields the protein CASSQVTETQYF.

This clone was detected once. Distinct nucleotide sequences in the sample also encode this CDR3. This chain links TRBV30 with TRBJ1-1; D ambiguous. CDR3 length: 13 residues. The V end lost 1 base, the J end lost 2 bases, and 8 bases lay between the germline ends. The germline V gene has CDR1 GTSNPN and CDR2 SVGIG (reference sequence). The CDR3 reads CAWSGRLNTEAFF. CDR3 DNA sequence: TGTGCCTGGAGTGGACGGTTAAACACTGAAGCTTTCTTT.

V gene TRBV11-2 combines with J gene TRBJ2-7; D tentatively reads TRBD1 or TRBD2 (5 bases each). CDR3 size: 17 residues. The ends were cut back, 1 base at V and 1 base at J, with 17 bases in the middle. CDR1 and CDR2 from the germline V gene are SGHAT and FQNNGV. The CDR3 DNA sequence: TGTGCCAGCAGCTTAGCCCACAGAGGGGCAGCGTCCTACGAGCAGTACTTC. Its translation: CASSLAHRGAASYEQYF. Looking up the rest from reference TRBV11-2 and TRBJ2-7 gives the full variable domain: EAGVAQSPRYKIIEKRQSVAFWCNPISGHATLYWYQQILGQGPKLLIQFQNNGVVDDSQLPKDRFSAERLKGVDSTLKIQPAKLEDSAVYLCASSLAHRGAASYEQYFGPGTRLTVT.

This clone was seen once. This chain joins TRBV4-3 and TRBJ2-5; D gene uncertain. This CDR3 is built from 16 residues. CDR1 and CDR2 from the germline V gene are LGHNA and YSLEER. The germline V and J ends were trimmed by 2 bases and 1 base, with 14 bases remaining between them. This chain's CDR3 is CASSQRSDGGQETQYF. The CDR3, as DNA: TGCGCCAGCAGCCAACGGAGCGATGGTGGCCAAGAGACCCAGTACTTC.

This clone was seen just once. The chain couples TRBV5-1 to TRBJ1-2; D unresolved. The CDR3 consists of 13 residues. CDR1 and CDR2 (germline): SGHRS, YFSETQ. V shed 5 bases and J shed 2 bases, with 10 bases lying between them. In DNA, the CDR3 is TGCGCCAGCAGTCGACATTTCAACTATGGCTACACCTTC. Residues: CASSRHFNYGYTF.

V and J are TRBV5-1 and TRBJ1-5; 8 nucleotides agree with TRBD1. The J segment lost 5 bases and the V segment lost 7 bases, leaving 8 bases of the junction unmatched. In germline, CDR1 is SGHRS, CDR2 YFSETQ. The CDR3 loop spans 14 amino acids. The CDR3 region has the DNA TGCGCCAGCGCGCAGGGGGCAGCGGATCAGCCCCAGCATTTT. Amino acids: CASAQGAADQPQHF.

The chain links TRBV15 to TRBJ2-7; no firm D call. With 3 bases removed from V and 4 bases from J, the gap between germline ends came to 10 bases. Germline CDR1 and CDR2: LNHNV and YYDKDF (reference sequence). CDR3 length: 13 residues. CDR3 nucleotide sequence: TGTGCCACCAGCAGTGATCCCGAGTACGAGCAGTACTTC. This codes for CATSSDPEYEQYF.

Of note for this clone: The junction departs from the called germline gene at one end, perhaps through a read error. J is TRBJ1-5 and V is TRBV29-1; TRBD1 might be the D (5 bases). The CDR3 is 13 residues long. Germline CDR1 reads SQVTM; CDR2 reads ANQGSEA. The CDR3 sequence is CSVEDGAYQPQHF. Written as DNA, the CDR3 is TGCAGCGTGGAAGACGGGGCTTATCAGCCCCAGCATTTT.